These T cell receptor beta chains were read from a single sample in a study of T cells in Graves' hyperthyroidism and ophthalmopathy. TCRdb fed the multiplex PCR reads into MiXCR, producing one record per CDR3 protein. This sample carries about 380,000 distinct CDR3 sequences, around 13% of them seen once, and the ten largest clones take about 18%. The material sequenced was blood. These receptor sequences come from a woman aged 25 to 45 with Graves' ophthalmopathy. CDR3s include the opening cysteine and the closing phenylalanine or tryptophan. Fields, in order: clone size, V gene, D gene, J gene, CDR3 protein, CDR3 DNA. A D gene is named only where the DNA matches it firmly. Only some rows state a clone size, as once, few, many or a class for expanded clones.

>many|TRBV28|.|TRBJ2-3
CASTRNDYPHTDTQYF
TGTGCCAGCACCCGAAATGACTATCCGCACACAGATACGCAGTATTTT
>many|TRBV4-1|.|TRBJ1-1
CASSQPPGGYTEAFF
TGCGCCAGCAGCCAACCCCCGGGGGGTTACACTGAAGCTTTCTTT
>few|TRBV29-1|.|TRBJ2-2
CSVGQASAGELFF
TGCAGCGTTGGGCAGGCCTCGGCCGGGGAGCTGTTTTTT
>.|TRBV4-1|.|TRBJ2-4
CASSQESLAKNIQYF
TGCGCCAGCAGCCAAGAAAGCCTAGCCAAAAACATTCAGTACTTC
>once|TRBV18|.|TRBJ2-5
CASSLPGKTQYF
TGTGCCAGCTCACTACCCGGGAAGACCCAGTACTTC
>many|TRBV7-3|TRBD2|TRBJ2-1
CASSISGGAVDEQFF
TGTGCCAGCAGCATAAGCGGGGGGGCAGTGGATGAGCAGTTCTTC
>.|TRBV9|.|TRBJ2-1
CASSARGGPREQFF
TGTGCCAGCAGCGCTAGGGGGGGACCTCGGGAGCAGTTCTTC
>many|TRBV11-2|TRBD2|TRBJ2-1
CASSSYSLTSGRFYNEQFF
TGTGCCAGCAGCTCCTATTCCCTGACTAGCGGAAGATTCTACAATGAGCAGTTCTTC
>many|TRBV11-3|.|TRBJ2-7
CASSTRHEQYF
TGTGCCAGCAGCACCCGTCACGAGCAGTACTTC
>.|TRBV11-2|TRBD2|TRBJ2-3
CASSLGTSGLVDTQYF
TGTGCCAGCAGCTTAGGGACTAGCGGGTTGGTAGATACGCAGTATTTT
>.|TRBV5-1|.|TRBJ2-3
CASSPRDSNIDSTDTQYF
TGCGCCAGCAGCCCTAGGGACTCCAACATAGATTCCACAGATACGCAGTATTTT
>.|TRBV5-6|.|TRBJ2-5
CASSFNSVEEYF
TGTGCCAGCAGCTTTAATAGCGTGGAAGAGTACTTC
>few|TRBV28|.|TRBJ1-2
CASSSGVAADYYGYTF
TGTGCCAGCAGTTCAGGGGTCGCTGCAGATTACTATGGCTACACCTTC
>many|TRBV30|.|TRBJ2-6
CAWKAGANVLTF
TGTGCCTGGAAGGCTGGGGCCAACGTCCTGACTTTC
>many|TRBV28|.|TRBJ1-5
CASSWVKGIQPQHF
TGTGCCAGCAGTTGGGTGAAGGGTATTCAGCCCCAGCATTTT
>many|TRBV4-1|.|TRBJ1-1
CASSQPAGRAFF
TGCGCCAGCAGCCAACCCGCCGGTAGAGCTTTCTTT
>few|TRBV4-1|TRBD1|TRBJ2-1
CASRRTGDNEQFF
TGCGCCAGCAGAAGGACAGGGGACAATGAGCAGTTCTTC
>many|TRBV20-1|TRBD2|TRBJ2-3
CSATISSGSTDTQYF
TGCAGTGCTACAATATCTAGCGGAAGCACAGATACGCAGTATTTT
>few|TRBV9|.|TRBJ2-1
CASSSWGEHNEQFF
TGTGCCAGCAGCTCTTGGGGGGAGCACAATGAGCAGTTCTTC
>many|TRBV2|TRBD2|TRBJ2-1
CARGGASGGNEQFF
TGTGCCAGGGGAGGGGCTAGCGGGGGGAATGAGCAGTTCTTC
>many|TRBV7-2|.|TRBJ2-5
CASSKNGQETQYF
TGTGCCAGCAGCAAAAATGGACAAGAGACCCAGTACTTC
>many|TRBV5-6|.|TRBJ1-1
CASSMQGFEDGNTEAFF
TGTGCCAGCAGCATGCAGGGTTTCGAAGATGGGAACACTGAAGCTTTCTTT
>.|TRBV20-1|TRBD2|TRBJ2-3
CSVSGGALDTQYF
TGCAGTGTCAGCGGGGGGGCCTTAGATACGCAGTATTTT
>few|TRBV7-9|.|TRBJ2-1
CASSPGSNEQFF
TGTGCCAGCAGTCCGGGATCCAATGAGCAGTTCTTC
>.|TRBV12-3/TRBV12-4|.|TRBJ1-3
CASRPAMGRSGNTIYF
TGTGCCAGCAGGCCGGCGATGGGTCGTTCTGGAAACACCATATATTTT
>few|TRBV28|TRBD1|TRBJ1-2
CASSTRTGQDYGYTF
TGTGCCAGCAGCACACGGACAGGCCAAGACTATGGCTACACCTTC
>few|TRBV19|TRBD1|TRBJ1-1
CASSTIGQGKRAFF
TGTGCCAGTAGTACTATCGGACAGGGCAAGAGGGCTTTCTTT
>many|TRBV7-2|.|TRBJ1-2
CASSLGPANYGYTF
TGTGCCAGCAGCTTAGGACCAGCTAACTATGGCTACACCTTC
>many|TRBV12-3/TRBV12-4|.|TRBJ2-3
CASSLRSPRPDTQYF
TGTGCCAGCAGTTTGAGGAGCCCCCGGCCTGATACGCAGTATTTT
>.|TRBV7-3|.|TRBJ2-5
CASSMDSEETQYF
TGTGCCAGCAGCATGGACAGTGAAGAGACCCAGTACTTC
>many|TRBV11-2|.|TRBJ1-1
CASSLGQSTEAFF
TGTGCCAGCAGCCTTGGACAGTCGACTGAAGCTTTCTTT
>many|TRBV28|TRBD1|TRBJ2-3
CASSLGQKIDTQYF
TGTGCCAGCAGTTTGGGACAGAAAATAGATACGCAGTATTTT